This TCR beta chain was sequenced during a study of T cells after yellow fever vaccination. Germline V lookup: CDR1 SNHLY, CDR2 FYNNEI. The CDR3 consists of 15 residues. V lost 6 bases, J lost 1 base, and 12 bases lay in between. TCRdb fed the 5' RACE reads into MiXCR, producing one record per CDR3 protein. The table shows hundreds of thousands of distinct CDR3 sequences, with over 15% occurring only once. This sequence originates from a man aged 18 to 30 who received the YFV17D yellow fever vaccine. This sequence joins TRBV2 and TRBJ2-2; no clear D. Source: PBMCs, taken before the yellow fever booster vaccination. The DNA for the CDR3 is TGTGCCAGCAGCCTCCGAGATTTGAACACCGGGGAGCTGTTTTTT. Amino acid sequence: CASSLRDLNTGELFF.